The sequence of this T cell receptor beta chain was determined in a study of cytomegalovirus exposure and HLA in healthy donors. The germline V gene has CDR1 MGHRA and CDR2 YSYEKL. The CDR3 is 15 residues long. Deletions cut 1 base from V and 3 bases from J, with 12 bases between. Primers: 60 Vbeta forward and 13 Jbeta reverse. The data were produced by immunoSEQ multiplex PCR, yet TCRdb's version contains in-frame clones alone and is incomplete. The table lists some 180,000 clones, more than 60% of them singletons. The specimen was PBMCs. The receptor was isolated from a man between 18 and 29 years old in good health and CMV-seronegative. This chain connects TRBV4-1 to TRBJ1-2; the D is unclear. CDR3 DNA: TGCGCCAGCAGCCAAGTAGATCGGGTGCACTATGGCTACACCTTC. Its translation is CASSQVDRVHYGYTF.